The clone carrying this TCR beta chain was found a few times. Its antigen is not identified. The data are from a study of cytomegalovirus exposure and HLA in healthy donors. General observations from the study: Analyzed later, association rates of TCRs varied across HLA loci, with DRB1 most and HLA-C fewest. There were approximately 150 TCR beta chains listed as cytomegalovirus-associated.

PCR amplification relied on 60 Vbeta primers (plus 13 Jbeta primers). Here immunoSEQ multiplex PCR was the method, and the copy in TCRdb shows in-frame clones only, minus some. The table includes 110,000 or so clones, roughly 15% detected once. This CDR3 spans 19 amino acids. Germline values: CDR1 MDHEN, CDR2 SYDVKM. Losses at the gene ends were 5 bases for V and 5 bases for J; bases not matched to a gene: 17. The sequencing input was PBMCs. This clonotype originated in a female donor in good health and CMV-seronegative. The rearrangement uses TRBV28 and TRBJ2-1; TRBD2 matches at 11 bases. The CDR3 coding sequence is TGTGCCAGCAGTAGCCCGGGACTAGCGGACGCAACCAGTGACAATGAGCAGTTCTTC. Protein: CASSSPGLADATSDNEQFF.